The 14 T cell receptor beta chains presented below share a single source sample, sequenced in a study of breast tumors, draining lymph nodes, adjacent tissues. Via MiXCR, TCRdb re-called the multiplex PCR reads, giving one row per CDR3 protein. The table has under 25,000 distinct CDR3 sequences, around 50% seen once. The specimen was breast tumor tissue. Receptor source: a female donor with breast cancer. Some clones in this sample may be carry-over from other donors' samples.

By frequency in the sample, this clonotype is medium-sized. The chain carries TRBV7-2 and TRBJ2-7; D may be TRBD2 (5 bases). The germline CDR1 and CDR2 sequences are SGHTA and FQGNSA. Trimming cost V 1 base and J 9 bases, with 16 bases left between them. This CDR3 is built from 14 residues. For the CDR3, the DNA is TGTGCCAGCAGCTTAGGGTGGAACCTACGGGGGCAGTACTTC. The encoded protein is CASSLGWNLRGQYF.

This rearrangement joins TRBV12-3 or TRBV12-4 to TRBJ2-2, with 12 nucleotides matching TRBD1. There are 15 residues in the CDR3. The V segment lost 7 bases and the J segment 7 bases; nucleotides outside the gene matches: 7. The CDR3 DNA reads TGTGCCAGCAACCCGGGACAGGGGGCAATCGGGGAGCTGTTTTTT. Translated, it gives CASNPGQGAIGELFF.

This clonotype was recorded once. The CDR3 nucleotides are TGTGCCAGCAGCTTTTTACCCTTGGCGGACACCGGGGAGCTGTTTTTT. It specifies CASSFLPLADTGELFF. This chain uses TRBV7-9 with TRBJ2-2; D unclear. Per germline, CDR1 SEHNR and CDR2 FQNEAQ (reference sequence). The CDR3 extends over 16 amino acids. V was trimmed by 3 bases and J by 3 bases, leaving 14 bases between them.

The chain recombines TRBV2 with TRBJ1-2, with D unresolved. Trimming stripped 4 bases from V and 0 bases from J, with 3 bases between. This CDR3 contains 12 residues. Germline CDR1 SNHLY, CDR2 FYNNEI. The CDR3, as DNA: TGTGCCAGCAGTGGGACTAACTATGGCTACACCTTC. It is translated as CASSGTNYGYTF.

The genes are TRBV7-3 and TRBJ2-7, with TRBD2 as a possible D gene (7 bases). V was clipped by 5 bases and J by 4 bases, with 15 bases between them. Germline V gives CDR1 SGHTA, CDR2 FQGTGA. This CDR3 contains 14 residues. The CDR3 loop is CASSPTGGQYEQYF. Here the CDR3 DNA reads TGTGCCAGCAGCCCTACGGGGGGCCAATACGAGCAGTACTTC.

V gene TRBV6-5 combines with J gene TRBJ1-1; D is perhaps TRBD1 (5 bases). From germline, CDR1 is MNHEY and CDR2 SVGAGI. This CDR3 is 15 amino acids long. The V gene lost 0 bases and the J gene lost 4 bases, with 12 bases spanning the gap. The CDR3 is CASSYSHQGVTEAFF. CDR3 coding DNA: TGTGCCAGCAGTTACTCGCATCAGGGTGTCACTGAAGCTTTCTTT.

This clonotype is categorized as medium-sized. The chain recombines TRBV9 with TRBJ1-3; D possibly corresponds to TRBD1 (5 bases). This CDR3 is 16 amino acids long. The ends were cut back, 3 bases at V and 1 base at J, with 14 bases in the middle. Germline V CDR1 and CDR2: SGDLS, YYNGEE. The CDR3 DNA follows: TGTGCCAGCAGCGCCACCGCTCAGGGATCTGGAAACACCATATATTTT. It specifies CASSATAQGSGNTIYF.

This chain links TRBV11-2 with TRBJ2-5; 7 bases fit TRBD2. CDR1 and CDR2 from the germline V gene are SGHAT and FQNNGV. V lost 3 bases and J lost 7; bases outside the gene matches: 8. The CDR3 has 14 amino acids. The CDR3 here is CASSFSGAIGTQYF. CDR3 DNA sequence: TGTGCCAGCAGCTTCAGCGGGGCCATAGGGACCCAGTACTTC.

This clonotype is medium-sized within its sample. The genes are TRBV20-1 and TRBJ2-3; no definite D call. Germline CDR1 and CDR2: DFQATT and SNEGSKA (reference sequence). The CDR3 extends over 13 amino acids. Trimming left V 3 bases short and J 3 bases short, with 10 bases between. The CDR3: CSARESLTDTQYF. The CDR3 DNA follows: TGCAGTGCTAGGGAAAGCTTGACAGATACGCAGTATTTT.

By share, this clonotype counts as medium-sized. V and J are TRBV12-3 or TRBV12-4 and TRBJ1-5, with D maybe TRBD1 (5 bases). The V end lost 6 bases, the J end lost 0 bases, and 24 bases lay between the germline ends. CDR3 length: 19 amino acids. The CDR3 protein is CASSPYPLNQGYSNQPQHF. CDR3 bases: TGTGCCAGCAGCCCGTACCCGTTAAATCAGGGTTATAGCAATCAGCCCCAGCATTTT.

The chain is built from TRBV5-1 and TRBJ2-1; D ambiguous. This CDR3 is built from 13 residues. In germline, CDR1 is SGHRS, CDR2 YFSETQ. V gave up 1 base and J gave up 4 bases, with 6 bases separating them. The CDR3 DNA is TGCGCCAGCAGCTTGTTTAGGTACAATGAGCAGTTCTTC. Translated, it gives CASSLFRYNEQFF.

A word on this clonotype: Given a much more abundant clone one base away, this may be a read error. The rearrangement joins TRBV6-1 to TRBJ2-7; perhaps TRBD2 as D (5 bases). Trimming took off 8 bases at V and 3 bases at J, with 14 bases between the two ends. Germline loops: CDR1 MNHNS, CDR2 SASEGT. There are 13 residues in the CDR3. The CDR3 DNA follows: TGTGCCAGCCGGCACAGCGGACTCTACGAGCAGTACTTC. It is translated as CASRHSGLYEQYF.

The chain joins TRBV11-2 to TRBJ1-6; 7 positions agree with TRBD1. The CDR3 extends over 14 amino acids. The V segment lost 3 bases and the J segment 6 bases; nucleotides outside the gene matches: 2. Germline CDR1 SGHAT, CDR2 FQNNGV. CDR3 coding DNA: TGTGCCAGCAGCTTGGGGACAGTTAATTCACCCCTCCACTTT. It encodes CASSLGTVNSPLHF.

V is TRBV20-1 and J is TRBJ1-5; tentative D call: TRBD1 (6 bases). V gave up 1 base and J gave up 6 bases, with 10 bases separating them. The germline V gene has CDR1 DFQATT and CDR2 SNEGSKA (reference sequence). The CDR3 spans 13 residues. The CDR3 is CSARGRGSQPQHF. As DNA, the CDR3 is TGCAGTGCTAGAGGCAGGGGAAGTCAGCCCCAGCATTTT.